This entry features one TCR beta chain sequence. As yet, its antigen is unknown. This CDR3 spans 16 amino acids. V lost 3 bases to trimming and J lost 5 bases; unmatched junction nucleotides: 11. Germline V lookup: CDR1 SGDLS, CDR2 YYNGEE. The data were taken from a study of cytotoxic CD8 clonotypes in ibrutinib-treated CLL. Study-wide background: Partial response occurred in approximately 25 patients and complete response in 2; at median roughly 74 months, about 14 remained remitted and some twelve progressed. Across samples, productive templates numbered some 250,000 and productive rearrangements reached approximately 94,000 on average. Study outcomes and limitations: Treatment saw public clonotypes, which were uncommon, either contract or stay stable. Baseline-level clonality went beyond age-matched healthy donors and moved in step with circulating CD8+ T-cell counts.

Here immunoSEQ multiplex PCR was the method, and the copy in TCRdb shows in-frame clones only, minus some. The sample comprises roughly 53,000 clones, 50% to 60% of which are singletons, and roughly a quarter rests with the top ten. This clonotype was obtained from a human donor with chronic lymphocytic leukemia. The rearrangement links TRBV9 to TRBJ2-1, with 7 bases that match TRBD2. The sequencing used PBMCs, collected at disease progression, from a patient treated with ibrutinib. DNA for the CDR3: TGTGCCAGCAGCGAGGAAGCGGGGCAGTTTGACAATGAGCAGTTCTTC. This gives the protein CASSEEAGQFDNEQFF.